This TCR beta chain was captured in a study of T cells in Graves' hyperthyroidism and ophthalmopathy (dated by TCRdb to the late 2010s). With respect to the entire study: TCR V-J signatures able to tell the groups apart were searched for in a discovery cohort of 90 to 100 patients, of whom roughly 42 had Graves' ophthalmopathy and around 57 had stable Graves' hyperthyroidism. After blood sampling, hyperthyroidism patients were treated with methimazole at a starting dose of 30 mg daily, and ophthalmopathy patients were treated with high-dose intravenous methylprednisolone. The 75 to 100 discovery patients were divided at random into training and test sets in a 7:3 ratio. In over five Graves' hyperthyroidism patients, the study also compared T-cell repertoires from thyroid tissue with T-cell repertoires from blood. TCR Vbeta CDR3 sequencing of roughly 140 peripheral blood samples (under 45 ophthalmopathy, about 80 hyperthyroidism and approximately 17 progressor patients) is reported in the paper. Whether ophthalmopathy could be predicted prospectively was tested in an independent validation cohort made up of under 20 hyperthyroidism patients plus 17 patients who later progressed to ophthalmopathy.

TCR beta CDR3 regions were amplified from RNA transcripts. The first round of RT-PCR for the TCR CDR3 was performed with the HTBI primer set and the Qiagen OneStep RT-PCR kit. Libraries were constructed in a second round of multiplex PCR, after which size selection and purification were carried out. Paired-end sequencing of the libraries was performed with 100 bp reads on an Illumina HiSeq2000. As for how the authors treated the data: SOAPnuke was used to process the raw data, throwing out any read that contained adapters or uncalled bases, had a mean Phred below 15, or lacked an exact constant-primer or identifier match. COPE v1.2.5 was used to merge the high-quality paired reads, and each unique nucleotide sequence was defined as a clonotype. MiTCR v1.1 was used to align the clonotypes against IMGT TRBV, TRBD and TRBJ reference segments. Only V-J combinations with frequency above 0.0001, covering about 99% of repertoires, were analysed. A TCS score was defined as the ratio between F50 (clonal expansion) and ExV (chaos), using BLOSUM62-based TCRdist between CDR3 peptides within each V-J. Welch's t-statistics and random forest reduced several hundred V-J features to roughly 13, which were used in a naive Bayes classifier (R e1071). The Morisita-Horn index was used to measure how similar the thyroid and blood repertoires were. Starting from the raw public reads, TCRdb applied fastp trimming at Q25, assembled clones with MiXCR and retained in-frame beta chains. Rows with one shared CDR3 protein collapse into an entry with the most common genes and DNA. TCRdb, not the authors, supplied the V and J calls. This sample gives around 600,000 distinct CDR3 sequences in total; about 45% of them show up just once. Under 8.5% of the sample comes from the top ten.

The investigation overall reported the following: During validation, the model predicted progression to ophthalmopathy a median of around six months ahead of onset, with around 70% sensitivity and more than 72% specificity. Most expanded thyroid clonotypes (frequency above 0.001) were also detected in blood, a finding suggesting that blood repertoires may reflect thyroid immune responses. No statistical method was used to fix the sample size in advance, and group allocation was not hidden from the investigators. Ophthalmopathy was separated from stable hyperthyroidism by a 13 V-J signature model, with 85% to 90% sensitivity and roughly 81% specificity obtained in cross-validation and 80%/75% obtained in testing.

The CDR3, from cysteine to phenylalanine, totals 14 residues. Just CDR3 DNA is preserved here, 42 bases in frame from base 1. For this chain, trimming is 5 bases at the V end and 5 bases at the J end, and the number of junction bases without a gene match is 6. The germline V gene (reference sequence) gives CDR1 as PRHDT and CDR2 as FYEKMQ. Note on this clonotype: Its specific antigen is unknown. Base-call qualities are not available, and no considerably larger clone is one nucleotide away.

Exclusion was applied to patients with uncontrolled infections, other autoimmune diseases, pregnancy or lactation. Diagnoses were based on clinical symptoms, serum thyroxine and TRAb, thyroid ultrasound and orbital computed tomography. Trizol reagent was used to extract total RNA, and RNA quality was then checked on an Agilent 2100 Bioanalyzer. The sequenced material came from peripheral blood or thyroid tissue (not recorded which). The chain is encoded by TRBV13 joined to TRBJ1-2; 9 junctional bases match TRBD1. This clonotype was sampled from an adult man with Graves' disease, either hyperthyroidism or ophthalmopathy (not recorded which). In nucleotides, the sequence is TGTGCCAGCAGCGTACAGGGGGCTGGGTATGGCTACACCTTC. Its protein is CASSVQGAGYGYTF. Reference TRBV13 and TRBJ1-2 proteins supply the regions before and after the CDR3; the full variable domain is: AAGVIQSPRHLIKEKRETATLKCYPIPRHDTVYWYQQGPGQDPQFLISFYEKMQSDKGSIPDRFSAQQFSDYHSELNMSSLELGDSALYFCASSVQGAGYGYTFGSGTRLTVV.